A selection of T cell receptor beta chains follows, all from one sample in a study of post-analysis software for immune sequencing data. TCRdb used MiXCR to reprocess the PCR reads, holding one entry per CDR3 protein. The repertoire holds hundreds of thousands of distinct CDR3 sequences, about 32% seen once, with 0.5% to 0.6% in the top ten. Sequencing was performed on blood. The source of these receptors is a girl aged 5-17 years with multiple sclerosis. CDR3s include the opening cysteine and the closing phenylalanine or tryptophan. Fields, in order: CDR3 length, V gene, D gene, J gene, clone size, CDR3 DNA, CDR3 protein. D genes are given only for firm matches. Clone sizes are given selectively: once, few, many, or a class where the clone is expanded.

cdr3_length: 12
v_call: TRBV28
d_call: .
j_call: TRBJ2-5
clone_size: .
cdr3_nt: TGTGCCAGCAGTCCGCGATTCGAGACCCAGTACTTC
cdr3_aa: CASSPRFETQYF

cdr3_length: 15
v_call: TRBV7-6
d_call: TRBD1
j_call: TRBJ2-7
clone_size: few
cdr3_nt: TGTGCCAGCAGCTCGACAGGGGGCTCCTACAATGAGCAGTACTTC
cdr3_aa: CASSSTGGSYNEQYF

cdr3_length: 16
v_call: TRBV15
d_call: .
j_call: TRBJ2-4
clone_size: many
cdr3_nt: TGTGCCACCAGCAGAGTAAGGGCCTCAGCCAAAAACATTCAGTACTTC
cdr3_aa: CATSRVRASAKNIQYF

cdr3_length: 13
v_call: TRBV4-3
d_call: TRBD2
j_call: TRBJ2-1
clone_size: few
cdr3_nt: TGCGCCAGCAGCCAAGATCGGGGGGTCGAGCAGTTCTTC
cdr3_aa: CASSQDRGVEQFF

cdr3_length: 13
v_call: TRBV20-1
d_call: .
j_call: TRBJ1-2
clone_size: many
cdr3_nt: TGCAGTGCAGGTACCGGGACTCCTCCAGGCTACACCTTC
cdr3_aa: CSAGTGTPPGYTF

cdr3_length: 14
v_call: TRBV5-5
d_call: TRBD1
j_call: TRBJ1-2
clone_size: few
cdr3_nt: TGTGCCAGCAGCGAAGACAGGGTCCACTATGGCTACACCTTC
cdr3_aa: CASSEDRVHYGYTF

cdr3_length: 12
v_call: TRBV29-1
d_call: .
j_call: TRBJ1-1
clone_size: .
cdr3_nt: TGCAGCGTTGTGGGGGAAAACGCTGAAGCTTTCTTT
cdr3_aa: CSVVGENAEAFF

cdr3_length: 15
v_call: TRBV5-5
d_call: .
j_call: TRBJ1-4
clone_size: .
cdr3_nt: TGTGCCAGCCGAACCAGCCCCGGTGGCATTGAAAAACTGTTTTTT
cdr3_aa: CASRTSPGGIEKLFF

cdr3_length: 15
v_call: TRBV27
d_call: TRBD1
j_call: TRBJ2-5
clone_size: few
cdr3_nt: TGTGCCAGCAGTTTCCTGACAGGGATGGGAGAGACCCAGTACTTC
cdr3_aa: CASSFLTGMGETQYF

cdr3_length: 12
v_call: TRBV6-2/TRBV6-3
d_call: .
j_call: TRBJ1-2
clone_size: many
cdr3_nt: TGTGCCAGCGCCGGATCGATCTATGGCTACACCTTC
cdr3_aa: CASAGSIYGYTF

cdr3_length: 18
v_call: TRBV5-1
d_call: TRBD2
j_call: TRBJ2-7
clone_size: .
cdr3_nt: TGCGCCAGCAGCATGGGGCGCACTAGCGGGAGACCTAACTACGAGCAGTACTTC
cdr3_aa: CASSMGRTSGRPNYEQYF

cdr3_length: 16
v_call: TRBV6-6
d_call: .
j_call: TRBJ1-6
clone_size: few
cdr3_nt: TGTGCCAGCAGTCGCCCCGACAGCCCCAGGGATTCACCCCTCCACTTT
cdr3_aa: CASSRPDSPRDSPLHF

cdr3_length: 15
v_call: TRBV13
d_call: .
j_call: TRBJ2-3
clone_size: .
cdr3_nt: TGTGCCAGCAGCTTAGGCCTGGGGGAGTCAGATACGCAGTATTTT
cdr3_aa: CASSLGLGESDTQYF

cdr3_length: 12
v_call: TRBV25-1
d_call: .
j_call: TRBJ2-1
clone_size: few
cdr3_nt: TGTGCCAGCAGTGGCGGGGACAATGAGCAGTTCTTC
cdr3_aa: CASSGGDNEQFF

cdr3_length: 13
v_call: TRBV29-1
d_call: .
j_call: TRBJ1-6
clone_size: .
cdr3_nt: TGCAGCGTTGAATTGGGGAGCGGCTCACCCCTCCACTTT
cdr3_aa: CSVELGSGSPLHF

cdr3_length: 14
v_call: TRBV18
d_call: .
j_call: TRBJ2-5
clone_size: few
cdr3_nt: TGTGCCAGCTCACCCCGGCCGGGGCGAGAGACCCAGTACTTC
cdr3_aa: CASSPRPGRETQYF

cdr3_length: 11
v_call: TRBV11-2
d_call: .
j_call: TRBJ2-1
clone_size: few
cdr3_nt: TGTGCCAGCAGGGCCACGGGTGAGCAGTTCTTC
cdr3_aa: CASRATGEQFF

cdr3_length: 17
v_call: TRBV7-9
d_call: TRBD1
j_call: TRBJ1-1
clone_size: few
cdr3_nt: TGTGCCAGCAGCTCACCCGAGGGACAGGGGGCTGGCACTGAAGCTTTCTTT
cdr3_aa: CASSSPEGQGAGTEAFF

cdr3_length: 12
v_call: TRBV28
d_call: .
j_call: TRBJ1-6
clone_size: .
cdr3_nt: TGTGCCAGCAGTCTTCCAGCCTTCCCCCTCCACTTT
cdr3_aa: CASSLPAFPLHF

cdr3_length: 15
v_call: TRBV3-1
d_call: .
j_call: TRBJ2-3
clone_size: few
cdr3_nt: TGTGCCAGCAGCCACCCGGGGACCAGCACAGATACGCAGTATTTT
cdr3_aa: CASSHPGTSTDTQYF

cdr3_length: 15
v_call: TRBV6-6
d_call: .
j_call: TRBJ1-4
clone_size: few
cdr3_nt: TGTGCCAGCAGCCCCTCCGGGGGCCCGAATGAAAAACTGTTTTTT
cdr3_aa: CASSPSGGPNEKLFF

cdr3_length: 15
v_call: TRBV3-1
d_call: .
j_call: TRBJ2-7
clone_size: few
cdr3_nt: TGTGCCAGCAGCCGGACCCGTACCTTAGGGTACGAGCAGTACTTC
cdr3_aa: CASSRTRTLGYEQYF

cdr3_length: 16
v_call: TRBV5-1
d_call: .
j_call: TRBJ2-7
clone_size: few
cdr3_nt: TGCGCCAGCAGCTTTGGCGGGACGGACATTCCCTACGAGCAGTACTTC
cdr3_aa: CASSFGGTDIPYEQYF

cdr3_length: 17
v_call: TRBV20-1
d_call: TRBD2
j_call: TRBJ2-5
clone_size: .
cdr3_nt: TGCAGTGCTAGAGATACACTAGCGGGGGGGAGAGGAGAGACCCAGTACTTC
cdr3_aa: CSARDTLAGGRGETQYF

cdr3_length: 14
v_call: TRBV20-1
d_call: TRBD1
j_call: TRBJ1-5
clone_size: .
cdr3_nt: TGCAGTGCTTGGACAGGGTATGGCAATCAGCCCCAGCATTTT
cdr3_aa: CSAWTGYGNQPQHF

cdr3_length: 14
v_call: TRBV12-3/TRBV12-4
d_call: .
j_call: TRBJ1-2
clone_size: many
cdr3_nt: TGTGCCAGCAGTTTCTCTTGGCGGGCCTATGGCTACACCTTC
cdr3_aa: CASSFSWRAYGYTF

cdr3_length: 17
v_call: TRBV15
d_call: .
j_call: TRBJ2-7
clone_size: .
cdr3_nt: TGTGTCACCAGCTTGTCCCTCGAAGTCGGGACGGGCTACGAGCAGTACTTC
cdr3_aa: CVTSLSLEVGTGYEQYF

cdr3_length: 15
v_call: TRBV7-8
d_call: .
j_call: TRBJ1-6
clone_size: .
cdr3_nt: TGTGCCAGCACCCCGACCGGGATAATAAATTCACCCCTCCACTTT
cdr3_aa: CASTPTGIINSPLHF

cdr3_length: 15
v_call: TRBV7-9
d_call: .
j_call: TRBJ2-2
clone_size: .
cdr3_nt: TGTGCCAGCAGCTTGGACATAGCGAACACCGGGGAGCTGTTTTTT
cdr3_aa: CASSLDIANTGELFF

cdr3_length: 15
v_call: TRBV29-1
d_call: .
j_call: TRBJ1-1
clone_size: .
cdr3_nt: TGCAGCGTTGGAACCGTCGGGACGAGGGTAACTGAAGCTTTCTTT
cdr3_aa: CSVGTVGTRVTEAFF

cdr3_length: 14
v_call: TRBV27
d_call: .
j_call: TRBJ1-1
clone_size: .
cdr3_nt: TGTGCCAGCAGCCGGGGGGGAGGGAACACTGAAGCTTTCTTT
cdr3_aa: CASSRGGGNTEAFF

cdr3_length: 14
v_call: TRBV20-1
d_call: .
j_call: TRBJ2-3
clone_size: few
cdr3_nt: TGCAGTGCTTCATCCAGGGTCGGGACAGATACGCAGTATTTT
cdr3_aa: CSASSRVGTDTQYF

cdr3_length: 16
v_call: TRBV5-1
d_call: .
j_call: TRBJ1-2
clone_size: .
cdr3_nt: TGCGCCAGCAGCCCGGACGGGTCCACGGCTAACTATGGCTACACCTTC
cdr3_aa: CASSPDGSTANYGYTF

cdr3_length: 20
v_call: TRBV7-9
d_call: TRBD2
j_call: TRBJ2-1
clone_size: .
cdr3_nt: TGTGCCAGCAGCTTTCGGGGGGGGAGCGTCGGGCTAGCGGCCTACAACGAGCAGTTCTTC
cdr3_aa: CASSFRGGSVGLAAYNEQFF

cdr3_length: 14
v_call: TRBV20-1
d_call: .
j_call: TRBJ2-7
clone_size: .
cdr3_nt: TGCAGTGCTAGAGATCCCCAGGGGCCCTACGAGCAGTACTTC
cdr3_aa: CSARDPQGPYEQYF

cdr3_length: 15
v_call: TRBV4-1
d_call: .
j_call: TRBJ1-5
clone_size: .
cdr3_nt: TGCGCCAGCAGCCAAGATTGGGGGGCCGGGCAGCCCCAGCATTTT
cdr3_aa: CASSQDWGAGQPQHF

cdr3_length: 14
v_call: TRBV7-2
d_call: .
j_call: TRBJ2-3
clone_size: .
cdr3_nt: TGTGCCAGCAGGACTGTGGGGGGTGCAGATACGCAGTATTTT
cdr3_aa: CASRTVGGADTQYF

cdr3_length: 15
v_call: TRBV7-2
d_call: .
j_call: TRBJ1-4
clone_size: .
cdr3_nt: TGTGCCAGCAGCCCTAGTGGTCGCACTAATGAAAAACTGTTTTTT
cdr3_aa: CASSPSGRTNEKLFF

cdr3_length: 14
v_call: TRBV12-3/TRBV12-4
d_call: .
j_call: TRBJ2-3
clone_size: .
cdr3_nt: TGTGCCAGCAGTTTCCCCTCAGAGCGGAATACGCAGTATTTT
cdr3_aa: CASSFPSERNTQYF

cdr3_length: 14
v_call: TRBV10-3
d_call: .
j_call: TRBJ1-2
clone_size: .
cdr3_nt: TGTGCCATCAGTCGAAACGGGTTGGCAGATGGCTACACCTTC
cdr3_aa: CAISRNGLADGYTF

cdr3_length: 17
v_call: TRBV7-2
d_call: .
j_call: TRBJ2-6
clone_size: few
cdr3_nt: TGTGCCAGCAGTCAGATTACAGGGTTGGCTGGGGCCAACGTCCTGACTTTC
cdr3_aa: CASSQITGLAGANVLTF